These 30 T cell receptor beta chains share one sample of origin, sequenced in a study of Ad26.COV2.S vaccination and SARS-CoV-2 variants. Treatment meaning: around 19 received Ad26.COV2.S at low or high dose, single or two shots; 5 received placebo; per-sample allocation not given. Samples came from day 63 after the first vaccine or placebo injection. The table came from immunoSEQ multiplex PCR; TCRdb's copy has only in-frame clones and leaves some out. The sample includes fewer than 400,000 clones, 85% to 90% of them seen just once. Sequencing was performed on peripheral blood, taken in a trial of Ad26.COV2.S vaccine versus placebo. All receptors come from a person aged 18-65 years who received the Ad26.COV2.S COVID-19 vaccine or a placebo.

This chain's CDR3 is CASSLRCRATNEKLFF. The CDR3 nucleotides are TGTGCCAGCAGCTTGCGATGCCGTGCAACTAATGAAAAACTGTTTTTT. The rearrangement uses TRBV5-5 and TRBJ1-4; unclear D gene. V shed 1 base and J shed 0 bases, with 10 bases lying between them. Germline V gene sequence: CDR1 SGHKS, CDR2 YYEKEE (reference sequence). There are 16 residues in the CDR3.

V usage is TRBV10-3 and J usage is TRBJ1-1; 12 bases align to TRBD1. The CDR3 has 20 residues. CDR1 is ENHRY and CDR2 is SYGVKD in the germline V gene. Losses at the gene ends were 0 bases for V and 1 base for J; bases not matched to a gene: 12. Written as DNA, the CDR3 is TGTGCCATCAGTGAGTCGAGTCCCGTGGGACAGGGGGCGGGGAACACTGAAGCTTTCTTT. The encoded protein is CAISESSPVGQGAGNTEAFF.

This rearrangement joins TRBV5-1 to TRBJ2-4; D not resolved. V lost 0 bases and J lost 4, with 8 bases in between. Germline-derived CDR1 and CDR2 are SGHRS and YFSETQ. The CDR3 length is 14 residues. The CDR3 DNA sequence: TGCGCCAGCAGCTTGGGACTGGATAAAAACATTCAGTACTTC. This encodes CASSLGLDKNIQYF.

The gene calls are TRBV2 and TRBJ2-1; no firm D call. Germline-derived CDR1 and CDR2 are SNHLY and FYNNEI. This CDR3 is 15 amino acids long. Trimming took off 6 bases at V and 11 bases at J, with 23 bases between the two ends. CDR3 DNA: TGTGCCAGCAGGGCCCGGCAGCCATCTAACGTTCAGCAGTTCTTC. Translated, it gives CASRARQPSNVQQFF. Drawing the rest from reference TRBV2 and TRBJ2-1, the complete variable domain is EPEVTQTPSHQVTQMGQEVILRCVPISNHLYFYWYRQILGQKVEFLVSFYNNEISEKSEIFDDQFSVERPDGSNFTLKIRSTKLEDSAMYFCASRARQPSNVQQFFGPGTRLTVL.

The rearrangement joins TRBV6-5 to TRBJ2-3, with 8 bases aligning to TRBD2. J lost 5 bases, V lost 0 bases, and 4 bases had no gene match. The germline V gene encodes CDR1 MNHEY and CDR2 SVGAGI. There are 15 residues in the CDR3. The CDR3 sequence is CASSYSGGGRDTQYF. CDR3 DNA sequence: TGTGCCAGCAGTTACTCAGGCGGGGGGCGAGATACGCAGTATTTT.

The rearrangement uses TRBV25-1 and TRBJ2-2; D remains unclear. The CDR3 runs 15 residues. The V end was cut by 8 bases, the J end by 0 bases, with 13 bases between. Germline assignment: CDR1 MGHDK and CDR2 SYGVNS. CDR3 nucleotides: TGTGCCAGCCAGCGTGGTGGGGCGAACACCGGGGAGCTGTTTTTT. Its protein product is CASQRGGANTGELFF.

The J gene is TRBJ2-2, the V gene TRBV3-1 (or the pseudogene TRBV3-2); perhaps TRBD1 as D (5 bases). This CDR3 is 16 amino acids long. Germline CDR1 is LGHDT and CDR2 is YNNKEL (reference sequence). Trimming cost V 4 bases and J 0 bases, with 12 bases left between them. In DNA, the CDR3 is TGTGCCAGCAGCCGTAGGGGTCCTACGAACACCGGGGAGCTGTTTTTT. Its protein is CASSRRGPTNTGELFF.

This clone was seen only once. This chain connects TRBV7-2 to TRBJ2-3; 9 nucleotides agree with TRBD2. Germline loops: CDR1 SGHTA, CDR2 FQGNSA. The CDR3 sequence is 17 residues long. V dropped 4 bases and J dropped 2; count of bases not matched to a gene: 10. The CDR3 DNA reads TGTGCCAGCAGCTCTCCGCTGCGGGGGGGGACCACAGATACGCAGTATTTT. Translating it yields CASSSPLRGGTTDTQYF.

This clone has just a few counts. This chain connects TRBV6-6 to TRBJ2-1, with TRBD2 identical over 12 bases. The CDR3 runs 14 residues. Losses at the gene ends were 8 bases for V and 8 bases for J; bases not matched to a gene: 7. Germline CDR1 reads MNHNY; CDR2 reads SVGAGI (reference sequence). This CDR3 reads CASRTSGVVYEQFF. The CDR3 nucleotides are TGTGCCAGCCGGACTAGCGGGGTGGTATATGAGCAGTTCTTC.

The chain links TRBV7-7 to TRBJ2-1; D perhaps matches TRBD2 (6 bases). V lost 5 bases and J 7 bases, leaving 9 bases between the germline ends. Germline V CDR1 and CDR2: SSHAT, FNYEAQ (reference sequence). The CDR3 loop spans 12 amino acids. DNA for the CDR3: TGTGCCAGCAGCCCCGGAGGGAATGAGCAGTTCTTC. Protein: CASSPGGNEQFF.

The chain is built from TRBV13 and TRBJ1-1; D perhaps matches TRBD1 (6 bases). V dropped 5 bases and J dropped 3 bases, with 13 bases sitting between them. The CDR3 extends over 14 amino acids. Germline V gives CDR1 PRHDT, CDR2 FYEKMQ (reference sequence). CDR3 bases: TGTGCCAGCAGCCACGGGGGCGGGGACACTGAAGCTTTCTTT. It encodes CASSHGGGDTEAFF.

The chain combines TRBV19 with TRBJ2-3; 7 nucleotides agree with TRBD1. V dropped 6 bases and J dropped 2; count of bases not matched to a gene: 8. The germline gives CDR1 LNHDA, CDR2 SQIVND (reference sequence). The CDR3 has 15 amino acids. The CDR3 sequence: CASSQTGKDTDTQYF. CDR3 DNA: TGTGCCAGTAGCCAGACAGGGAAGGACACAGATACGCAGTATTTT.

The J gene is TRBJ2-7, the V gene TRBV6-2 or TRBV6-3; D unresolved. The germline V and J ends were trimmed by 2 bases and 3 bases, with 8 bases remaining between them. Germline V lookup: CDR1 MNHEY, CDR2 SVGEGT. This CDR3 contains 13 residues. Here the CDR3 DNA reads TGTGCCAGCAGTTACCGTAATTACTACGAGCAGTACTTC. This gives the protein CASSYRNYYEQYF.

Concerning this clone: One junction end does not reproduce the germline sequence, and a read error may be involved. The J gene is TRBJ2-7, the V gene TRBV3-1 (or the pseudogene TRBV3-2); 8 nucleotides agree with TRBD1. CDR1 is LGHDT and CDR2 is YNNKEL in the germline V gene (reference sequence). The CDR3 totals 14 residues. The CDR3 is CASSQAGGSNEQYF. The CDR3 DNA is TGTGCCAGCAGCCAAGCAGGGGGCTCCAACGAGCAGTACTTC.

V usage is TRBV7-2 and J usage is TRBJ2-5; 10 bases map to TRBD2. Losses at the gene ends were 5 bases for V and 5 bases for J; bases not matched to a gene: 11. The CDR3 covers 16 residues. Germline V gives CDR1 SGHTA, CDR2 FQGNSA. This CDR3 reads CASSPRGSGGRETQYF. The CDR3, as DNA: TGTGCCAGCAGCCCCCGGGGTAGCGGGGGGAGGGAGACCCAGTACTTC.

This clone was observed a few times. The rearrangement uses TRBV19 and TRBJ1-2; no clear D. The germline V gene has CDR1 LNHDA and CDR2 SQIVND (reference sequence). V lost 5 bases and J lost 0, with 7 bases in between. This CDR3 is 13 amino acids long. The CDR3, as DNA: TGTGCCAGTAGTCCAAGGCCTAACTATGGCTACACCTTC. Amino acids: CASSPRPNYGYTF.

The rearrangement links TRBV18 to TRBJ2-7, with 7 bases matching TRBD1. The CDR3 is 14 residues long. Looked up from germline, CDR1 is KGHSH and CDR2 is LQKENI. V lost 4 bases to trimming and J lost 0 bases; unmatched junction nucleotides: 3. The CDR3 nucleotides are TGTGCCAGCTCACGGGGACAGAGCTCCTACGAGCAGTACTTC. Amino acid sequence: CASSRGQSSYEQYF.

V is TRBV4-2 and J is TRBJ1-2; possibly TRBD1 for D (5 bases). Germline-derived CDR1 and CDR2 are LGHNA and YNFKEQ. Trimming removed 0 bases from V and 3 bases from J, with 11 bases in between. The CDR3 is 15 residues long. CDR3 sequence reads: CASSQDLLGDYGYTF. The CDR3, as DNA: TGTGCCAGCAGCCAAGATTTATTAGGGGACTATGGCTACACCTTC.

With respect to this clone: Distinct nucleotide sequences in the sample also encode this CDR3. This rearrangement joins TRBV18 to TRBJ1-1; no reliable D call. The CDR3 is 11 residues long. Germline CDR1 is KGHSH and CDR2 is LQKENI. V lost 3 bases to trimming and J lost 4 bases, with 3 bases between them. For the CDR3, the DNA is TGTGCCAGCTCACCTTCCACTGAAGCTTTCTTT. This encodes CASSPSTEAFF.

The chain joins TRBV28 to TRBJ2-7, with TRBD1 matching 9 bases. V shed 6 bases and J 3 bases; nucleotides not matched to a gene: 9. There are 15 residues in the CDR3. In germline, CDR1 is MDHEN, CDR2 SYDVKM. CDR3 amino acids: CASRLLQGADYEQYF. Here the CDR3 DNA reads TGTGCCAGCAGGCTCTTACAGGGGGCCGACTACGAGCAGTACTTC. The full variable domain, with the rest looked up from reference TRBV28 and TRBJ2-7, is DVKVTQSSRYLVKRTGEKVFLECVQDMDHENMFWYRQDPGLGLRLIYFSYDVKMKEKGDIPEGYSVSREKKERFSLILESASTNQTSMYLCASRLLQGADYEQYFGPGTRLTVT.

The chain joins TRBV6-5 to TRBJ2-1; 10 bases map to TRBD2. J gave up 13 bases and V 6 bases, and 6 bases lay outside the gene matches. CDR1 and CDR2 from the germline V gene are MNHEY and SVGAGI. The CDR3 sequence is 12 residues long. The CDR3 DNA is TGTGCCAGCAGCCCAAAGCGGGGGGGTCAGTTCTTC. Translated, it gives CASSPKRGGQFF.

The V call is TRBV4-1, the J call TRBJ1-1; TRBD1 aligns across 9 bases. Per germline, CDR1 MGHRA and CDR2 YSYEKL. J was trimmed by 0 bases and V by 3 bases; bases with no gene match: 5. This CDR3 spans 16 amino acids. The CDR3 here is CASSQEQGAVNTEAFF. DNA of the CDR3: TGCGCCAGCAGCCAGGAACAGGGGGCGGTGAACACTGAAGCTTTCTTT.

The chain is built from TRBV5-3 and TRBJ1-1; possibly TRBD1 for D (5 bases). TRBV5-3 is an ORF; its function is uncertain. V lost 9 bases and J lost 0, with 18 bases in between. This CDR3 has 15 residues. In DNA, the CDR3 is TGTGCCACCCCTCGTCCTCGGGGGATGAACACTGAAGCTTTCTTT. Translating it yields CATPRPRGMNTEAFF.

The J gene is TRBJ2-3, the V gene TRBV5-4, with D maybe TRBD2 (7 bases). The CDR3 spans 16 residues. V shed 3 bases and J shed 2 bases, with 16 bases lying between them. Germline-derived CDR1 and CDR2 are SGHNT and YYREEE (reference sequence). The CDR3 bases are TGTGCCAGCAGCTCGTCGGGGGGCGAACCCACAGATACGCAGTATTTT. Its protein is CASSSSGGEPTDTQYF.

This clone appeared a single time. The rearrangement uses TRBV10-3 and TRBJ2-1; tentatively, D is TRBD2 (6 bases). CDR3 length: 14 amino acids. Germline CDR1 reads ENHRY; CDR2 reads SYGVKD. With 0 bases removed from V and 3 bases from J, the gap between germline ends came to 6 bases. CDR3 nucleotide sequence: TGTGCCATCAGTGAGTCGGGAGGCTACAATGAGCAGTTCTTC. Translation: CAISESGGYNEQFF.

The J gene is TRBJ1-1, the V gene TRBV6-1; TRBD1 aligns across 12 bases. V trimming: 3 bases; J trimming: 4 bases; junction bases outside the gene matches: 6. The CDR3 contains 16 residues. Germline V gene lookup returns CDR1 MNHNS and CDR2 SASEGT. CDR3 nucleotide sequence: TGTGCCAGCAGTGACCCAGGGACAGGGGGCTTCACTGAAGCTTTCTTT. Its translation is CASSDPGTGGFTEAFF.

The rearrangement links TRBV9 to TRBJ2-2, with D hard to call. The CDR3 has 14 residues. Germline CDR1 is SGDLS and CDR2 is YYNGEE. Trimming shortened V by 2 bases and J by 4 bases, and 9 bases separated the two germline ends. CDR3 nucleotides: TGTGCCAGCAGCGTTAGCTCATTCACCGGGGAGCTGTTTTTT. Residues: CASSVSSFTGELFF.

The chain recombines TRBV2 with TRBJ2-2, with 7 positions matching TRBD2. Germline V gene data show CDR1 as SNHLY and CDR2 as FYNNEI. V dropped 7 bases and J dropped 4; count of bases not matched to a gene: 3. This CDR3 has 13 residues. DNA of the CDR3: TGTGCCAGCAATTGGGAGGGCACCGGGGAGCTGTTTTTT. As protein: CASNWEGTGELFF.

This chain joins TRBV28 and TRBJ1-2; D remains ambiguous. V was clipped by 6 bases and J by 2 bases, with 7 bases between them. The germline CDR1 and CDR2 sequences are MDHEN and SYDVKM. This CDR3 region has 12 residues. The CDR3 is CASSAENYGYTF. The CDR3 region has the DNA TGTGCCAGCAGCGCGGAGAACTATGGCTACACCTTC.

The gene calls are TRBV2 and TRBJ2-7; TRBD2 matches at 10 bases. Germline CDR1 and CDR2: SNHLY and FYNNEI. The CDR3 runs to 15 residues. Losses at the gene ends were 2 bases for V and 4 bases for J; bases not matched to a gene: 5. The CDR3, as DNA: TGTGCCAGCAGTGAAAGGTTACTAGCGGGGTACGAGCAGTACTTC. Translation: CASSERLLAGYEQYF.